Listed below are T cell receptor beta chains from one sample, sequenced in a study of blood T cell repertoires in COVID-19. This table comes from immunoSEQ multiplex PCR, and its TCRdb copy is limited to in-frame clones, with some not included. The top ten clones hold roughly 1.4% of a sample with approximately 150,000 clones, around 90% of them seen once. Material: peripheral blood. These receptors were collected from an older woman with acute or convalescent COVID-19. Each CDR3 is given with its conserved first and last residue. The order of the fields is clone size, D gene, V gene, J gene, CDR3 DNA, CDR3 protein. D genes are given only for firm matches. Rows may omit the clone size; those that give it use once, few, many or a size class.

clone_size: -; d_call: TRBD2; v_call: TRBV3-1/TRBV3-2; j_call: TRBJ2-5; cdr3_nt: TGTGCCAGCAGCCCCCATCTAGCGGGGGCGATGGAGACCCAGTACTTC; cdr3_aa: CASSPHLAGAMETQYF
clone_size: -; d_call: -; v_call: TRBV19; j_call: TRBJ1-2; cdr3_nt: TGTGCCAGTAAAGATGCCGGGGTTCCGTACCGTGGCTACACCTTC; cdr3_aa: CASKDAGVPYRGYTF
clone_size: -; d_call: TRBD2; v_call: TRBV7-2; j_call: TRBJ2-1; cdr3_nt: TGTGCCAGCAGCTCTCCCTCTGGACTAGCGGAGCAGTTCTTC; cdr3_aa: CASSSPSGLAEQFF
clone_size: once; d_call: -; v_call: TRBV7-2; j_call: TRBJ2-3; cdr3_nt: TGTGCCAGCAGCTTACTAGCAGATACGCAGTATTTT; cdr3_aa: CASSLLADTQYF
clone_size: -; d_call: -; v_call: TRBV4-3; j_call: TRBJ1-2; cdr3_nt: TGCGCCAGCAGCCAAGTGGGGGGGGAAGGCTACACCTTC; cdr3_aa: CASSQVGGEGYTF
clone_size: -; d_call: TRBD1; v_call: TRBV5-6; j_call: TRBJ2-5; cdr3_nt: TGTGCCAGCGGAGGGACAGGGTCTCCCCAGTACTTC; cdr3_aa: CASGGTGSPQYF
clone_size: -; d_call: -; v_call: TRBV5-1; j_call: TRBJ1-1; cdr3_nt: TGCGCCAGCAGCAAAGACAGAGCTGCCGCTGAAGCTTTCTTT; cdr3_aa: CASSKDRAAAEAFF
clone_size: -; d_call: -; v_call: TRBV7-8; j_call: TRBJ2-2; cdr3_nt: TGTGCCAGCAGCCGGACTGTGGAGGGGGAGCTGTTTTTT; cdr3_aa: CASSRTVEGELFF
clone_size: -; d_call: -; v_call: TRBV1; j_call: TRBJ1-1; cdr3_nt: TGCACCAGCAGCCAAGACTTGAACGGGGATGAAGCTTTCTTT; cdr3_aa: CTSSQDLNGDEAFF
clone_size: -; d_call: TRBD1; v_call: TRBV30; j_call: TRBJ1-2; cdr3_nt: TGTGCCTGGTCCCGGGACAGCTATGGCTACACCTTC; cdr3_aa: CAWSRDSYGYTF
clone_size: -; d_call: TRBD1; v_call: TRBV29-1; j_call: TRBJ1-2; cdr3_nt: TGCAGCGTTGTAATGTTCGGACAGGGTGCCGGCTACACCTTC; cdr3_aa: CSVVMFGQGAGYTF
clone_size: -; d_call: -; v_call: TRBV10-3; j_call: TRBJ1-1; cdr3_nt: TGTGCCATCAGTCAGGGCGTGGGTACTGAAGCTTTCTTT; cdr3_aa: CAISQGVGTEAFF
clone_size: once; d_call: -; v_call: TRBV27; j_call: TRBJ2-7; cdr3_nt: TGTGCCAGCAGTACCTATTCGACAGCTCCCTACGAGCAGTACTTC; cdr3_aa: CASSTYSTAPYEQYF
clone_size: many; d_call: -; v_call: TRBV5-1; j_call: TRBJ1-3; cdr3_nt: TGCGCCAGCCACGGGGGTAGCTCTGGAAACACCATATATTTT; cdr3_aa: CASHGGSSGNTIYF
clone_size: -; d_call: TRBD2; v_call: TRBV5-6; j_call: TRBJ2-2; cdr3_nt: TGTGCCAGCAGCTTAAGCGGGGGGACGAACACCGGGGAGCTGTTTTTT; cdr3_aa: CASSLSGGTNTGELFF
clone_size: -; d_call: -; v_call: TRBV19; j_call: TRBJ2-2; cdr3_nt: TGTGCCTCAGTAGCTGAGGGATGGTCATACACCGGGGAGCTGTTTTTT; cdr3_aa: CASVAEGWSYTGELFF
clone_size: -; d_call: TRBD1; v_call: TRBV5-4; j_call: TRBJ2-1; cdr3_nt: TGTGCCAGCAGTCCGGACAGGGGACTATACAATGAGCAGTTCTTC; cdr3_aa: CASSPDRGLYNEQFF
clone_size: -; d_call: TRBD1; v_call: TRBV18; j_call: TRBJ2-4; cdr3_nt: TGTGCCAGCTCACCCCCTACAGGGGGCGCTGCCAAAAACATTCAGTACTTC; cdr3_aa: CASSPPTGGAAKNIQYF
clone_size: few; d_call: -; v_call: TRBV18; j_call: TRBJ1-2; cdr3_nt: TGTGCCAGCTCAATCGGCGGAGGGGTTGCTGGCTATGGCTACACCTTC; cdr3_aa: CASSIGGGVAGYGYTF
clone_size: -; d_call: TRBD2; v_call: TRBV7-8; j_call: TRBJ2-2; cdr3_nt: TGTGCCAGCAGCCCTCCGGGACTAGCGACGAACACCGGGGAGCTGTTTTTT; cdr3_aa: CASSPPGLATNTGELFF
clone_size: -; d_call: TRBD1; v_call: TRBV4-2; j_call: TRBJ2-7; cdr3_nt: TGTGCCAGCAGCCAAGATTGGGGACAGGGGTCCGCGGAGCAGTACTTC; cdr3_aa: CASSQDWGQGSAEQYF
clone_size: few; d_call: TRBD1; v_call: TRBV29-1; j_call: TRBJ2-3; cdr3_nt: TGCAGCGTTAGGACAGGATCTAGCACAGATACGCAGTATTTT; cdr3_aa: CSVRTGSSTDTQYF
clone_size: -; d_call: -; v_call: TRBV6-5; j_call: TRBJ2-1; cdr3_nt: TGTGCCAGCAGACAGGGCTGGTCCTACAATGAGCAGTTCTTC; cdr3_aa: CASRQGWSYNEQFF
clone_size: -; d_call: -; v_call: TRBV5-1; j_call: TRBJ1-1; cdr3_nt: TGCGCCAGCAGCTTACTCTTGGGGGGCACTGAAGCTTTCTTT; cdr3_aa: CASSLLLGGTEAFF
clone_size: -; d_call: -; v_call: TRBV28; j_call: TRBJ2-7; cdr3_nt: TGTGCCAGCAGTTTAGGGAGTAGGGTCTACGAGCAGTACTTC; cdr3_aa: CASSLGSRVYEQYF
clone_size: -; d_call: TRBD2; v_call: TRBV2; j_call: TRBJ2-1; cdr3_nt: TGTGCCAGCAGATCTCAGCGGGGGGGAGCTGAGCAGTTCTTC; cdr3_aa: CASRSQRGGAEQFF
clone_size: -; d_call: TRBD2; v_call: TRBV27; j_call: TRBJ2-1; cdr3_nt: TGTGCCAGCAGTTTGGGGGGGGAAGGCAATGAGCAGTTCTTC; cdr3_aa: CASSLGGEGNEQFF
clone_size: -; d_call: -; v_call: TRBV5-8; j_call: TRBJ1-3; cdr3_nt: TGTGCCAGCAGCTTTGGGGCAGGGCCCGGAAACACCATATATTTT; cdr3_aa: CASSFGAGPGNTIYF
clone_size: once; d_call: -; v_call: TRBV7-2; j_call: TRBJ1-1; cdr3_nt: TGTGCCAGCAGCTTCGGTTCCGGTGGACAGAACACTGAAGCTTTCTTT; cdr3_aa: CASSFGSGGQNTEAFF
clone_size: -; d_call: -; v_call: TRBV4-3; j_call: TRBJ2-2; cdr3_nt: TGCGCCAGCAGCCAAGGGTTTTCAGGGGACACCGGGGAGCTGTTTTTT; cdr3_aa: CASSQGFSGDTGELFF
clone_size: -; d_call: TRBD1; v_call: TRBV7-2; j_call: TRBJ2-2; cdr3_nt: TGTGCCAGCAGACGGGGACAGGCCCTCCTTACCGGGGAGCTGTTTTTT; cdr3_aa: CASRRGQALLTGELFF
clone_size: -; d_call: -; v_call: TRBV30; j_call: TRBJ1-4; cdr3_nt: TGTGCCTGGACAGGGGCGGAGGTTCACGAAAAACTGTTTTTT; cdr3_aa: CAWTGAEVHEKLFF
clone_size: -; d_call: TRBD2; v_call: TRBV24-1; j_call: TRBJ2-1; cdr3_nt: TGTGCCACCAGTGATCACGACCCAACCTTAGCGGGGGGGCCCGGCAATGAGCAGTTCTTC; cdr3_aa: CATSDHDPTLAGGPGNEQFF
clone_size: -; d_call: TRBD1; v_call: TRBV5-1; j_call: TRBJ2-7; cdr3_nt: TGCGCCAGCAGCCCGAGGCACGGGGGACAGGGGAGTAGCGAGCAGTACTTC; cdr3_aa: CASSPRHGGQGSSEQYF
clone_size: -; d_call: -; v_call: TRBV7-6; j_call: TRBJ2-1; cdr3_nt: TGTGCCAGCAGCTTCGTACAATCGGCGGGGGCCCACGGGAATGAGCAGTTCTTC; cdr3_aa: CASSFVQSAGAHGNEQFF
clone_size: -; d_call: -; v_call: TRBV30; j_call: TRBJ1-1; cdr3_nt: TGTGCCTGGAGTGTTAATTCAGGGGACACTGAAGCTTTCTTT; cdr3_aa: CAWSVNSGDTEAFF
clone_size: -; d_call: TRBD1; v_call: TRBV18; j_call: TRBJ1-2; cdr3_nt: TGTGCCAGCTCACCAGACAGGGAAGACTATGGCTACACCTTC; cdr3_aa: CASSPDREDYGYTF
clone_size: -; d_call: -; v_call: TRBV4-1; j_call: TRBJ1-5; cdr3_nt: TGCGCCAGCAGCCAAGCGTTAAGTTTTAGGGCAGGGGTCAATCAGCCCCAGCATTTT; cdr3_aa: CASSQALSFRAGVNQPQHF
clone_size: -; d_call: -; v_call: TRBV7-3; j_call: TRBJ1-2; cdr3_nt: TGTGCCAGCAGCTTATCGCCAACCAGCTATGGCTACACCTTC; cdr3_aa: CASSLSPTSYGYTF
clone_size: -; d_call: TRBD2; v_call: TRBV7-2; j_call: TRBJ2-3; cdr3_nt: TGTGCCAGCAGCTTAGTCCCAGCGGGGGGCCGGGATACGCAGTATTTT; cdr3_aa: CASSLVPAGGRDTQYF
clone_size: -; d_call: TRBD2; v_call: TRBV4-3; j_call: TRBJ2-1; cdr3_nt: TGCGCCAGCAGCCGCGATGCTTTCCTAGCGGGTGAGCAGTTCTTC; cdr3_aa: CASSRDAFLAGEQFF
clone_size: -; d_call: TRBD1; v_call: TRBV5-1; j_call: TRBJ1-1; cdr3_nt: TGCGCCAGCAGCTTGGCCGGTCAGGGACAGGGCACTGAAGCTTTCTTT; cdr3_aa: CASSLAGQGQGTEAFF
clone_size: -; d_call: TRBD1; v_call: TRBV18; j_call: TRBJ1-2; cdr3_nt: TGTGCCAGCTCACTACGACAGGGCGTTACGGCTAACTATGGCTACACCTTC; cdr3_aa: CASSLRQGVTANYGYTF
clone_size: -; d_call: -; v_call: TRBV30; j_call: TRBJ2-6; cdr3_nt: TGTGCCTGGAGTCAGGGGTGGACTGGGGCCAACGTCCTGACTTTC; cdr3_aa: CAWSQGWTGANVLTF
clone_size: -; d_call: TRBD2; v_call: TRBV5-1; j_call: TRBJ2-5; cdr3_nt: TGCGCCAGCAGCTTGGCGGGGCTAGCGGGGGGCATCCAAGAGACCCAGTACTTC; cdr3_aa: CASSLAGLAGGIQETQYF
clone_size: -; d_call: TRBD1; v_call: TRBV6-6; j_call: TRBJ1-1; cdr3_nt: TGTGCCACCCGGACAGGGGAAGGAACTGAAGCTTTCTTT; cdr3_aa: CATRTGEGTEAFF
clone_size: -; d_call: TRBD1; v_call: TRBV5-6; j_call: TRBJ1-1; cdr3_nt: TGTGCCAGCAGCTTGGTGACAGGGCTGAACACTGAAGCTTTCTTT; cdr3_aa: CASSLVTGLNTEAFF
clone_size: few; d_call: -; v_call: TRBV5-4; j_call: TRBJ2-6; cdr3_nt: TGTGCCAGCAGCTCGGGACGGGGGAATCGGGCCAACGTCCTGACTTTC; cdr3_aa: CASSSGRGNRANVLTF
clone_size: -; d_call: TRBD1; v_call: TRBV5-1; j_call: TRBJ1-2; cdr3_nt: TGCGCCAGCAGCTTGCAGGGGACAGGGGTAGATGGCTACACCTTC; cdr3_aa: CASSLQGTGVDGYTF
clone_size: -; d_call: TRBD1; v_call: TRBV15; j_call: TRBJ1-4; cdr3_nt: TGTGCCACCAGCAGGGATTCACAGGGGGATGAAAAACTGTTTTTT; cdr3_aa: CATSRDSQGDEKLFF